The sequence of this TCR beta chain was determined in a study of blood T cell repertoires in COVID-19. As for the study in general: Some COVID-19 samples were acute and others convalescent; all came from the United States, Italy and Spain. From T cells, B-cell-depleted T cells, or PBMCs came the material, which was cDNA or gDNA.

This clone has only one observation. How the authors handled the data: Reference gene primer amplification gave estimated nucleated cell counts. Here immunoSEQ multiplex PCR was the method, and the copy in TCRdb shows in-frame clones only, minus some. V, J and clone size derive from that table, while D and trimming were established from the DNA sequence. The repertoire has about 140,000 clones, about 79% of them found once; the top ten carry over 4%. The CDR3 contains 12 residues. Germline V gene lookup returns CDR1 MDHEN and CDR2 SYDVKM. The trim removed 5 bases at V and 10 bases at J, leaving 7 bases unmatched.

Input material: peripheral blood. The receptor's source is a woman older than 75 with active or convalescent COVID-19. This chain links TRBV28 with TRBJ1-1, with 7 bases matching TRBD1. The CDR3 here is CASSTGQARAFF. As DNA, the CDR3 is TGTGCCAGCAGTACAGGACAGGCTAGAGCTTTCTTT.